The 2 T cell receptor beta chains below come from one sample, sequenced in a study of blood T cell repertoires in COVID-19. Assay used: immunoSEQ multiplex PCR; TCRdb lists only in-frame clones, some missing. The sample lists roughly 130,000 clones, approximately 89% occurring once. The specimen sequenced was peripheral blood. These receptors all stem from an older woman with acute or convalescent COVID-19.

V gene TRBV24-1 combines with J gene TRBJ2-1, with 13 bases matching TRBD2. Germline V gene data show CDR1 as KGHDR and CDR2 as SFDVKD. The V gene end was trimmed by 3 bases and the J gene end by 0 bases; junction bases not matched to a gene: 7. The CDR3 is made up of 19 amino acids. In DNA, the CDR3 is TGTGCCACCAGTGATCCTGCCTGGACTAGCGGGAGCTCCTACAATGAGCAGTTCTTC. Protein sequence: CATSDPAWTSGSSYNEQFF.

J is TRBJ2-1 and V is TRBV9; perhaps TRBD1 as D (5 bases). Deletions cut 4 bases from V and 6 bases from J, with 14 bases between. The CDR3 has 14 amino acids. Germline CDR1 SGDLS, CDR2 YYNGEE. The CDR3 reads CASSPRAGPNEQFF. CDR3 coding DNA: TGTGCCAGCAGCCCCCGGGCAGGGCCCAATGAGCAGTTCTTC.